The source of this T cell receptor beta chain is a study of T cell clones after liver transplantation. A word on this clone: Its antigen is not identified.

The germline V gene has CDR1 SQVTM and CDR2 ANQGSEA. The CDR3 loop spans 14 amino acids. With V trimmed by 0 bases and J by 9 bases, 4 bases remained unmatched. Study-wide results and limits: Donor-reactive sequences fell more than third party-reactive ones, suggesting partial deletion. The donor-reactive repertoire was only partly measurable in two subjects, lacking donor cells.

The method was immunoSEQ multiplex PCR; TCRdb's version includes in-frame clones alone and lacks a portion of them. The sample includes about 9,100 clones, about 79% of them seen just once. The receptor was derived from a human donor who received a liver transplant. This material consisted of CD8+ T cells from blood, taken before liver transplant. The rearrangement uses TRBV29-1 and TRBJ2-4, with 11 positions matching TRBD2. CDR3 sequence: CSVEDGTSGGIQYF. CDR3 sequence (DNA): TGCAGCGTTGAAGATGGGACTAGCGGCGGCATTCAGTACTTC.